The next 27 T cell receptor beta chains were all read from a single sample in a study of CD8 T cell repertoires and HIV-1 epitope variants. This table comes from immunoSEQ multiplex PCR, and its TCRdb copy is limited to in-frame clones, with some not included. The repertoire holds 80,000 to 95,000 clones, with roughly four fifths as singletons. The sequenced material came from uncultured baseline CD8+ T cells from peripheral blood mononuclear cells (PBMCs). These receptors originate from a male donor with HIV.

There are a few counts of this clone. The rearrangement uses TRBV28 and TRBJ2-5; D ambiguous. The CDR3 is 12 amino acids. The V and J ends lost 6 bases and 7 bases respectively, with 12 bases between them. The germline CDR1 and CDR2 sequences are MDHEN and SYDVKM. In DNA, the CDR3 is TGTGCCAGCAGCTTCCCCCGTCGGACCCAGTACTTC. Its protein is CASSFPRRTQYF.

The rearrangement joins TRBV6-1 to TRBJ2-7, with D possibly TRBD2 on 5 matching bases. The CDR3 is made up of 15 amino acids. The germline gives CDR1 MNHNS, CDR2 SASEGT. V gave up 2 bases and J gave up 6 bases, with 17 bases separating them. CDR3 nucleotides: TGTGCCAGCAGTGAATCCCGAGCGGTTCTAGGCGAGCAGTACTTC. Its protein product is CASSESRAVLGEQYF.

The chain uses TRBV29-1 and TRBJ1-1, with 7 nucleotides matching TRBD1. This CDR3 comprises 13 residues. The germline V gene has CDR1 SQVTM and CDR2 ANQGSEA. With 8 bases clipped from V and 1 base from J, the junction kept 7 bases outside the gene matches. The CDR3 reads CSTKTGTNTEAFF. In DNA, the CDR3 is TGCAGCACAAAGACAGGGACGAACACTGAAGCTTTCTTT.

V and J are TRBV2 and TRBJ1-6; tentatively, D is TRBD1 (5 bases). The CDR3 is made up of 14 amino acids. V dropped 4 bases and J dropped 6 bases, with 10 bases sitting between them. Germline CDR1 SNHLY, CDR2 FYNNEI. This CDR3 reads CASSGDGGNSPLHF. The CDR3 coding sequence is TGTGCCAGCAGTGGAGACGGGGGTAATTCACCCCTCCACTTT. Using reference TRBV2 and TRBJ1-6 for the parts outside the CDR3, the full variable domain is EPEVTQTPSHQVTQMGQEVILRCVPISNHLYFYWYRQILGQKVEFLVSFYNNEISEKSEIFDDQFSVERPDGSNFTLKIRSTKLEDSAMYFCASSGDGGNSPLHFGNGTRLTVT.

This clone was found once. The rearrangement joins TRBV29-1 to TRBJ2-7; D tentatively reads TRBD1 or TRBD2 (5 bases each). Trimming cost V 0 bases and J 7 bases, with 13 bases left between them. The CDR3 extends over 13 amino acids. Germline values: CDR1 SQVTM, CDR2 ANQGSEA. CDR3 in amino acids: CSVEDLGAGEQYF. The CDR3 nucleotides are TGCAGCGTTGAAGATCTCGGGGCAGGGGAGCAGTACTTC.

This rearrangement joins TRBV7-8 to TRBJ2-7; D call uncertain. The CDR3 is 14 residues long. Looked up from germline, CDR1 is SGHVS and CDR2 is FQNEAQ. Trimming shortened V by 1 base and J by 3 bases, and 10 bases separated the two germline ends. The chain's CDR3 is CASSLDERSYEQYF. The CDR3 region has the DNA TGTGCCAGCAGCTTAGATGAACGGAGCTACGAGCAGTACTTC.

The chain combines TRBV27 with TRBJ1-2; D possibly corresponds to TRBD1 (5 bases). Germline loops: CDR1 MNHEY, CDR2 SMNVEV (reference sequence). This CDR3 is 15 amino acids long. V lost 7 bases and J lost 4, with 19 bases in between. The DNA of the CDR3 is TGTGCCAGCACCGGGACGGACGGAAATGGCTATGGCTACACCTTC. Translating it yields CASTGTDGNGYGYTF.

This clone has a count of ten or more. The chain uses TRBV19 and TRBJ2-2, with D possibly being TRBD2 (5 bases). CDR1 is LNHDA, CDR2 SQIVND, per germline (reference sequence). Trimming stripped 4 bases from V and 0 bases from J, with 15 bases between. The CDR3 covers 17 residues. For the CDR3, the DNA is TGTGCCAGTAGTAACTGGATTCAGACTACGAACACCGGGGAGCTGTTTTTT. Its translation: CASSNWIQTTNTGELFF.

The gene calls are TRBV7-2 and TRBJ2-7, with D unclear. The CDR3 spans 13 residues. CDR1 and CDR2 (germline): SGHTA, FQGNSA. Trimming left V 5 bases short and J 2 bases short, with 10 bases between. This chain's CDR3 is CASSPSAAYEQYF. CDR3 coding DNA: TGTGCCAGCAGCCCCTCCGCGGCCTACGAGCAGTACTTC. Using reference TRBV7-2 and TRBJ2-7 for the parts outside the CDR3, the full variable domain is GAGVSQSPSNKVTEKGKDVELRCDPISGHTALYWYRQSLGQGLEFLIYFQGNSAPDKSGLPSDRFSAERTGGSVSTLTIQRTQQEDSAVYLCASSPSAAYEQYFGPGTRLTVT.

The chain carries TRBV6-1 and TRBJ1-4; a weak D match, TRBD1 (5 bases). Germline CDR1 reads MNHNS; CDR2 reads SASEGT. Trimming cost V 2 bases and J 6 bases, with 10 bases left between them. This CDR3 is 14 amino acids long. CDR3 DNA: TGTGCCAGCAGTGAATGGGGCTCGGATGAAAAACTGTTTTTT. It encodes CASSEWGSDEKLFF.

The chain uses TRBV4-3 and TRBJ1-4; D unresolved. In germline, CDR1 is LGHNA, CDR2 YSLEER. The CDR3 covers 16 residues. The V gene lost 1 base and the J gene lost 3 bases, with 12 bases spanning the gap. The CDR3 reads CASSQVLGLANEKLFF. The CDR3 DNA reads as TGCGCCAGCAGCCAAGTCTTGGGGTTGGCTAATGAAAAACTGTTTTTT.

The CDR3 DNA reads as TGTGCCAGCAGTAAAGGATTTTCCCGCGAAAAACTGTTTTTT. Encoded protein: CASSKGFSREKLFF. V usage is TRBV2 and J usage is TRBJ1-4; D unclear. CDR1 and CDR2 (germline): SNHLY, FYNNEI. Trimming took off 5 bases at V and 8 bases at J, with 15 bases between the two ends. The CDR3 is 14 amino acids.

The J gene is TRBJ1-2, the V gene TRBV15; 10 bases are a match to TRBD1. The CDR3 has 15 amino acids. V shed 3 bases, J shed 8 bases, and the junction held 9 bases outside the gene matches. Germline V gene data show CDR1 as LNHNV and CDR2 as YYDKDF (reference sequence). The CDR3: CATSRPGQGFGGYTF. The CDR3 bases are TGTGCCACCAGCAGGCCGGGACAGGGGTTCGGAGGCTACACCTTC.

The table lists this clone with a few counts. The J gene is TRBJ2-3, the V gene TRBV28; 10 nucleotides match TRBD2. After removal of 6 bases from V and 2 bases from J, the junction contained 8 bases not matched to a gene. Germline CDR1 reads MDHEN; CDR2 reads SYDVKM. The CDR3 runs 16 residues. This CDR3 is CASRPLAGPHTDTQYF. The CDR3 DNA reads TGTGCCAGCAGACCACTAGCGGGGCCCCACACAGATACGCAGTATTTT.

The chain carries TRBV12-2 and TRBJ1-2; the DNA was not compared with TRBD1, the D call given in the table. TRBV12-2 is a pseudogene. This CDR3 contains 18 residues. The CDR3 is CARPAQKQGPANNYGYTF. The CDR3 coding sequence is TGTGCTCGACCCGCCCAAAAACAGGGGCCCGCAAATAACTATGGCTACACCTTC.

This clone has a count of ten or more. J is TRBJ2-3 and V is TRBV25-1, with D possibly called TRBD1 or TRBD2 (5 bases each). This CDR3 is 13 amino acids long. The ends were cut back, 1 base at V and 8 bases at J, with 10 bases in the middle. Germline lookup yields CDR1 MGHDK and CDR2 SYGVNS. This CDR3 reads CASSEFVGVTQYF. CDR3 DNA sequence: TGTGCCAGCAGTGAATTTGTGGGGGTTACGCAGTATTTT.

Note on this clone: The same CDR3 is also encoded by other DNA sequences in this sample. The chain carries TRBV28 and TRBJ1-2, with 11 positions matching TRBD1. The CDR3 spans 14 residues. V shed 5 bases and J 4 bases; nucleotides not matched to a gene: 3. CDR1 is MDHEN, CDR2 SYDVKM, per germline. The chain's CDR3 is CASSPGQGAYGYTF. Written as DNA, the CDR3 is TGTGCCAGCAGTCCCGGACAGGGGGCCTATGGCTACACCTTC.

V and J are TRBV19 and TRBJ2-3; D is undetermined. The germline gives CDR1 LNHDA, CDR2 SQIVND (reference sequence). Trimming pared 6 bases from V and 0 bases from J, leaving 4 bases between. The CDR3 totals 12 residues. This chain's CDR3 is CASSLSTDTQYF. The CDR3 nucleotides read TGTGCCAGTAGCCTTAGCACAGATACGCAGTATTTT.

The rearrangement joins TRBV19 to TRBJ2-7; D ambiguous. The germline CDR1 and CDR2 sequences are LNHDA and SQIVND (reference sequence). CDR3 length: 13 residues. The ends were cut back, 6 bases at V and 0 bases at J, with 9 bases in the middle. The CDR3 protein is CASSLSISYEQYF. The DNA for the CDR3 is TGTGCCAGTAGCCTTTCGATCTCCTACGAGCAGTACTTC.

This chain connects TRBV6-5 to TRBJ1-2, with 10 bases lining up with TRBD1. Germline CDR1 MNHEY, CDR2 SVGAGI. The CDR3 contains 16 residues. The trim removed 2 bases at V and 6 bases at J, leaving 9 bases unmatched. DNA of the CDR3: TGTGCCAGCAGTTACCGAACTGCAGGACAGGGGGATGGCTACACCTTC. It is translated as CASSYRTAGQGDGYTF.

This clone occurred a few times. V usage is TRBV9 and J usage is TRBJ1-1, with TRBD1 matching over 8 bases. The junction had 3 bases not matched to a gene; V was cut back by 4 bases and J by 4 bases. Per germline, CDR1 SGDLS and CDR2 YYNGEE. The CDR3 is 13 residues long. CDR3 sequence (DNA): TGTGCCAGCAGCAGGACAGGGCCCACTGAAGCTTTCTTT. Amino acid sequence: CASSRTGPTEAFF.

On this clone itself: Other nucleotide sequences from this sample produce the same CDR3. This chain links TRBV19 with TRBJ2-2; D may match TRBD1 or TRBD2 (5 bases each). The V end was cut by 1 base, the J end by 5 bases, with 5 bases between. This CDR3 has 13 residues. Germline V lookup: CDR1 LNHDA, CDR2 SQIVND (reference sequence). The CDR3 here is CASSIGGTGELFF. DNA for the CDR3: TGTGCCAGTAGTATAGGGGGGACCGGGGAGCTGTTTTTT.

In this sample, this clone turned up once. The V gene is TRBV9, the J gene TRBJ2-1; the match to TRBD2 covers 9 bases. V trimming: 0 bases; J trimming: 2 bases; junction bases outside the gene matches: 6. The CDR3 runs to 17 residues. Germline CDR1 and CDR2: SGDLS and YYNGEE. The CDR3 region has the DNA TGTGCCAGCAGCGTAGACCGGGCGGGAGGGCCCTACAATGAGCAGTTCTTC. Encoded protein: CASSVDRAGGPYNEQFF. The whole variable domain, remainder taken from reference TRBV9 and TRBJ2-1, is DSGVTQTPKHLITATGQRVTLRCSPRSGDLSVYWYQQSLDQGLQFLIQYYNGEERAKGNILERFSAQQFPDLHSELNLSSLELGDSALYFCASSVDRAGGPYNEQFFGPGTRLTVL.

Note on this clone: Other DNA sequences from this sample encode an identical CDR3 as well. V gene TRBV11-2 combines with J gene TRBJ2-5; no definite D call. Trimming shortened V by 1 base and J by 2 bases, and 5 bases separated the two germline ends. The CDR3 extends over 13 amino acids. The germline CDR1 and CDR2 sequences are SGHAT and FQNNGV. CDR3 in DNA: TGTGCCAGCAGCTTAGTCAGGCAAGAGACCCAGTACTTC. Residues: CASSLVRQETQYF.

This clone showed up just once. The CDR3 loop is CASSPGSVYGYTF. The CDR3 DNA reads as TGTGCCAGCAGCCCAGGAAGTGTCTATGGCTACACCTTC. V and J are TRBV14 and TRBJ1-2; no reliable D call. Germline V gene lookup returns CDR1 SGHDN and CDR2 FVKESK. The CDR3 has 13 amino acids. Trimming removed 4 bases at V and 4 bases at J, with 10 bases between.

The chain recombines TRBV9 with TRBJ1-2; 8 nucleotides agree with TRBD1. The CDR3 has 14 residues. Germline V gives CDR1 SGDLS, CDR2 YYNGEE. The V and J ends lost 0 bases and 7 bases, in that order; junction bases with no gene match: 5. CDR3 coding DNA: TGTGCCAGCAGCGTAGCCCAGGGGGCGCGTGGCTACACCTTC. It translates to CASSVAQGARGYTF.

In its sample, this clone was seen a few times. The chain uses TRBV7-7 and TRBJ2-3; D may be TRBD1 or TRBD2 (6 bases each). Trimming cost V 1 base and J 3 bases, with 8 bases left between them. CDR1 and CDR2 from the germline V gene are SSHAT and FNYEAQ (reference sequence). CDR3 length equals 14 residues. In DNA, the CDR3 is TGTGCCAGCAGCTTAGGGGGGGCTACAGATACGCAGTATTTT. Encoded protein: CASSLGGATDTQYF.